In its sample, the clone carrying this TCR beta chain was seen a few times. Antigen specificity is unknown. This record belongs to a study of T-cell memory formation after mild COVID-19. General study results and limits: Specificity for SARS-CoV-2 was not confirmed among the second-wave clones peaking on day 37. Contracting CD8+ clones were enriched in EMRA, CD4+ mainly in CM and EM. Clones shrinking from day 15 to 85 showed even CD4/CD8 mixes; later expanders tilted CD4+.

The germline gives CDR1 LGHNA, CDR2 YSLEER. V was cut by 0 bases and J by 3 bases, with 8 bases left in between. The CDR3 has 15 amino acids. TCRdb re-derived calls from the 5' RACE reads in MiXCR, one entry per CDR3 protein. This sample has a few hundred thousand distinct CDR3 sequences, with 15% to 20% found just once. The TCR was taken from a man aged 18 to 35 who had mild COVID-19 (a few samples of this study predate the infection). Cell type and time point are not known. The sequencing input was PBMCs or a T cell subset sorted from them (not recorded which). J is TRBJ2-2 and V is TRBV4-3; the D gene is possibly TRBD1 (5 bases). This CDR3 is CASSQDATDTGELFF. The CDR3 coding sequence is TGCGCCAGCAGCCAAGATGCGACAGACACCGGGGAGCTGTTTTTT.